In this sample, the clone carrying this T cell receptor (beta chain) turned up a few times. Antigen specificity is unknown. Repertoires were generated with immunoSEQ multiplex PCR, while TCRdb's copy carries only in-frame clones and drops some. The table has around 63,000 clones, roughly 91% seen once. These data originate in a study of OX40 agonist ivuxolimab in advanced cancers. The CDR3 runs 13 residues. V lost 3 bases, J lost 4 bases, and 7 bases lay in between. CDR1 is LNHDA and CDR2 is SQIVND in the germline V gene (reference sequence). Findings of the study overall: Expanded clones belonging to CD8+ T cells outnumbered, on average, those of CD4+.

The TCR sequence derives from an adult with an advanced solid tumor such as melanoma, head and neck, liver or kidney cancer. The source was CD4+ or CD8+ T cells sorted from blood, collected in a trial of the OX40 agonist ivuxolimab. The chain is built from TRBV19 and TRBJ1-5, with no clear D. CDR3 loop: CASSMGGNQPQHF. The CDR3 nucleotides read TGTGCCAGTAGTATGGGCGGGAATCAGCCCCAGCATTTT. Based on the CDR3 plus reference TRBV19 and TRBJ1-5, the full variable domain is DGGITQSPKYLFRKEGQNVTLSCEQNLNHDAMYWYRQDPGQGLRLIYYSQIVNDFQKGDIAEGYSVSREKKESFPLTVTSAQKNPTAFYLCASSMGGNQPQHFGDGTRLSIL.